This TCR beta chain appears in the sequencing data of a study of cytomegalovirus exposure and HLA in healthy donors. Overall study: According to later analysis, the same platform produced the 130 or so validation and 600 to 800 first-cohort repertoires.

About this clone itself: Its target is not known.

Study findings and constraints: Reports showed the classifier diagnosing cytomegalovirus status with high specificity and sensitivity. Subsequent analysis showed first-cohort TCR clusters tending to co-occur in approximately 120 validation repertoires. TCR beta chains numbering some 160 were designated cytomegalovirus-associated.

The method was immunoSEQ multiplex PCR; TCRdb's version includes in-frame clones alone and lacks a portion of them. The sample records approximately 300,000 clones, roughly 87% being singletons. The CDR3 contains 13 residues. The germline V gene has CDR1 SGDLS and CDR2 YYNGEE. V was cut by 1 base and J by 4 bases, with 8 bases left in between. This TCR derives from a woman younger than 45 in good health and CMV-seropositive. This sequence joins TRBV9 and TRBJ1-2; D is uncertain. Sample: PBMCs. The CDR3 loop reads CASSVRSGYGYTF. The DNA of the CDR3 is TGTGCCAGCAGCGTAAGAAGTGGCTATGGCTACACCTTC.